Shown below are 9 T cell receptor beta chains from a single sample sequenced in a study of cytomegalovirus exposure and HLA in healthy donors. This PCR relied on a set of 60 Vbeta primers and 13 Jbeta primers. Assay used: immunoSEQ multiplex PCR; TCRdb lists only in-frame clones, some missing. Among 120,000 to 150,000 clones, 50% to 75% were seen once, and the ten largest hold around 3%. Sequencing was carried out using PBMCs. The receptors derive from a woman aged 30 to 39 in good health and CMV-seropositive.

The gene calls are TRBV5-1 and TRBJ1-2; D is perhaps TRBD1 (6 bases). The CDR3 consists of 14 residues. Looked up from germline, CDR1 is SGHRS and CDR2 is YFSETQ. V was shortened by 1 base and J by 6 bases, with 13 bases between the two germline ends. DNA for the CDR3: TGCGCCAGCAGCTTGAACAGGGAGAGAGATGGCTACACCTTC. Its translation is CASSLNRERDGYTF.

The J gene is TRBJ1-1, the V gene TRBV13; D is possibly TRBD1 (6 bases). The CDR3 has 12 residues. V was clipped by 0 bases and J by 8 bases, with 7 bases between them. Germline lookup yields CDR1 PRHDT and CDR2 FYEKMQ (reference sequence). This CDR3 is CASSLGRGEAFF. In DNA, the CDR3 is TGTGCCAGCAGCTTAGGGAGGGGGGAAGCTTTCTTT. Complete variable domain (other parts from reference TRBV13 and TRBJ1-1): AAGVIQSPRHLIKEKRETATLKCYPIPRHDTVYWYQQGPGQDPQFLISFYEKMQSDKGSIPDRFSAQQFSDYHSELNMSSLELGDSALYFCASSLGRGEAFFGQGTRLTVV.

The chain couples TRBV5-6 to TRBJ1-3; no reliable D call. Trimming took off 2 bases at V and 3 bases at J, with 3 bases between the two ends. The CDR3 contains 12 residues. Per the germline V gene, CDR1 is SGHDT and CDR2 is YYEEEE. The CDR3 loop reads CASSLYGNTIYF. CDR3 nucleotides: TGTGCCAGCAGCTTATATGGAAACACCATATATTTT.

This clone occurred once. The CDR3 nucleotides are TGTGCCAGCAGCGAGGGGTGGCGGGCGGGGGTTCAGCCCCAGCATTTT. Translating gives CASSEGWRAGVQPQHF. The genes are TRBV7-2 and TRBJ1-5; maybe TRBD1 (5 bases). Trimming cost V 5 bases and J 6 bases, with 20 bases left between them. This CDR3 is built from 16 residues. Germline V CDR1 and CDR2: SGHTA, FQGNSA.

This clone appeared a few times. The V gene is TRBV12-5, the J gene TRBJ1-5, with D unclear. Germline V gives CDR1 LGHNT, CDR2 FRNRAP. V was trimmed by 0 bases and J by 3 bases, leaving 9 bases between them. The CDR3 is 15 residues long. The CDR3 reads CASGLVPLDNQPQHF. CDR3 in DNA: TGTGCTAGTGGTTTGGTCCCGCTAGACAATCAGCCCCAGCATTTT.

This clone was detected only a few times. The chain is built from TRBV5-1 and TRBJ2-7, with unresolved D. Trimming took 0 bases from V and 4 from J, leaving 8 bases between them. Germline V gene sequence: CDR1 SGHRS, CDR2 YFSETQ. The CDR3 totals 13 residues. CDR3 coding DNA: TGCGCCAGCAGCTTGGCGGGTTTTTACGAGCAGTACTTC. It specifies CASSLAGFYEQYF.

This clone was counted a few times. V gene TRBV19 combines with J gene TRBJ1-5, with 8 nucleotides matching TRBD1. The CDR3 consists of 13 residues. Germline V gene sequence: CDR1 LNHDA, CDR2 SQIVND (reference sequence). The V gene end was trimmed by 4 bases and the J gene end by 6 bases; junction bases not matched to a gene: 2. The CDR3, as DNA: TGTGCCAGTAGTACGACAGGGGTTCAGCCCCAGCATTTT. Translated, it gives CASSTTGVQPQHF.

This chain uses TRBV9 with TRBJ1-5, with TRBD1 identical over 8 bases. The CDR3 is 16 amino acids. Germline values: CDR1 SGDLS, CDR2 YYNGEE. Trimming took 4 bases from V and 5 from J; bases not matched to a gene: 11. CDR3 residues: CASSPEAGGGHQPQHF. The CDR3 nucleotides read TGTGCCAGCAGCCCAGAGGCAGGGGGCGGCCATCAGCCCCAGCATTTT.

The chain links TRBV6-4 to TRBJ1-3; no clear D. Germline values: CDR1 MRHNA, CDR2 SNTAGT. This CDR3 has 14 amino acids. Trimming took 9 bases from V and 0 from J, leaving 12 bases between them. The DNA of the CDR3 is TGTGCCAGTCCGGATCCTAGCTCTGGAAACACCATATATTTT. Amino acids: CASPDPSSGNTIYF.